This TCR beta chain was captured by sequencing in a study of cytomegalovirus exposure and HLA in healthy donors. Across the whole study: Later analysis reported that the 120 or so validation repertoires shared the platform of the approximately 670 first-cohort repertoires.

Note on this clone: Its matching antigen is unknown.

TCRdb keeps only in-frame clones here, not all; method: immunoSEQ multiplex PCR. The table has around 250,000 clones, 90% seen once. Findings and limits, study-wide: In vitro checks showed that a few CMV-associated chains really do target CMV antigens.

Germline V gene sequence: CDR1 MNHNS, CDR2 SASEGT. This CDR3 is 16 amino acids long. V trimming: 3 bases; J trimming: 5 bases; junction bases outside the gene matches: 8. The clonotype comes from a woman between 18 and 30 years old in good health and CMV-seronegative. The gene calls are TRBV6-1 and TRBJ2-1; 9 bases fit TRBD1. Sequenced: PBMCs. For the CDR3, the DNA is TGTGCCAGCAGTGAGATTACAGGGGGCGAGGACAATGAGCAGTTCTTC. Translated, it gives CASSEITGGEDNEQFF.